This is a list of T cell receptor beta chains from one sample in a study of beta chain features in type 1 diabetes. Profiling relied on immunoSEQ multiplex PCR, and the TCRdb table lists in-frame clones only, not all of them. The data show about 340,000 clones, with around an eighth seen just once and roughly 0.015% held by the top ten. The sample comprised naive CD4+ T cells from blood. The receptors here all came from a woman between 18 and 30 years old with type 1 diabetes. The CDR3 runs from the conserved cysteine through the conserved F or W. Each record gives: clone size, CDR3 length, V gene, J gene, D gene, CDR3 DNA, CDR3 protein. A D gene is named only where the DNA matches it firmly. Not all rows give a size; the values are once, few, many and, for expanded clones, a class.

few	14	TRBV18	TRBJ1-1	TRBD1	TGTGCCAGCTCACCCAGCGGACAGGGGGCTGGAGCTTTCTTT	CASSPSGQGAGAFF
few	15	TRBV19	TRBJ1-5	NA	TGTGCCAGTAGTCCAAAGGGGGATCTACGTCAGCCCCAGCATTTT	CASSPKGDLRQPQHF
NA	14	TRBV2	TRBJ2-2	NA	TGTGCCAGTACCGGACAGACGATCACCGGGGAGCTGTTTTTT	CASTGQTITGELFF
few	14	TRBV5-1	TRBJ2-3	TRBD2	TGCGCCAGCCAAAGCGGGGTGAGCACAGATACGCAGTATTTT	CASQSGVSTDTQYF
few	16	TRBV18	TRBJ1-1	NA	TGTGCCAGCTCACCGCTCGGGGGGGGCCGGGCCACTGAAGCTTTCTTT	CASSPLGGGRATEAFF
few	15	TRBV19	TRBJ2-5	NA	TGTGCCAGTAGTGGGAGGAGGCGGCCCCAAGAGACCCAGTACTTC	CASSGRRRPQETQYF
NA	14	TRBV6-5	TRBJ2-7	TRBD2	TGTGCCAGCAGGGTAGCGGGCCCATCCTACGAGCAGTACTTC	CASRVAGPSYEQYF
few	13	TRBV6-5	TRBJ2-3	TRBD1	TGTGCCAGCATCTCTAACAGGGGGCATACGCAGTATTTT	CASISNRGHTQYF
few	11	TRBV20-1	TRBJ2-3	NA	TGCAGTGCTAGTCTCACAGATACGCAGTATTTT	CSASLTDTQYF
NA	14	TRBV7-2	TRBJ2-2	TRBD2	TGTGCCAGCAGCTTACGGGAGGGCACCGGGGAGCTGTTTTTT	CASSLREGTGELFF
few	13	TRBV28	TRBJ2-2	NA	TGTGCCACCGGGGGAGCGAACACCGGGGAGCTGTTTTTT	CATGGANTGELFF
NA	15	TRBV7-9	TRBJ2-3	TRBD2	TGTGCCAGCAGCCCACAGCGGGACCTCACAGATACGCAGTATTTT	CASSPQRDLTDTQYF
NA	14	TRBV30	TRBJ2-2	TRBD2	TGTGCCTGGAGTACTAGCGGGAACACCGGGGAGCTGTTTTTT	CAWSTSGNTGELFF
NA	15	TRBV7-3	TRBJ2-7	TRBD1	TGTGCCAGCAGCTTAAAAGGGACAGGGCCCTACGAGCAGTACTTC	CASSLKGTGPYEQYF
NA	14	TRBV2	TRBJ1-1	TRBD1	TGTGCCAGCAGCTTACAGGGGGGGAACACTGAAGCTTTCTTT	CASSLQGGNTEAFF
NA	15	TRBV7-9	TRBJ1-5	NA	TGTGCCAGCAGCTCTCTACAGGGTCCCAATCAGCCCCAGCATTTT	CASSSLQGPNQPQHF
few	14	TRBV7-9	TRBJ2-7	NA	TGTGCCAGCAGCTTAGGGTCGGGGGGCCACGAGCAGTACTTC	CASSLGSGGHEQYF
few	17	TRBV6-1	TRBJ2-3	NA	TGTGCCAGCAGTGAAGCGCTTCGGACACCTGCGACAGATACGCAGTATTTT	CASSEALRTPATDTQYF
NA	17	TRBV28	TRBJ2-1	NA	TGTGCCAGCAGTTTATTCTCCGTGGCAGACTATTACAATGAGCAGTTCTTC	CASSLFSVADYYNEQFF
NA	14	TRBV19	TRBJ1-1	TRBD1	TGTGCCAGTAGTACCGACAGGGACGCCGCTGAAGCTTTCTTT	CASSTDRDAAEAFF
NA	16	TRBV7-9	TRBJ1-1	TRBD1	TGTGCCAGCAGCATACCCCGGGGGACAGGGAACACTGAAGCTTTCTTT	CASSIPRGTGNTEAFF
few	18	TRBV11-3	TRBJ2-1	TRBD1	TGTGCCAGCAGCTTAGGGATGACAGGGCGCGGATCTTACAATGAGCAGTTCTTC	CASSLGMTGRGSYNEQFF
few	15	TRBV5-1	TRBJ2-7	TRBD1	TGCGCCAGCAGCCCGAGACAGGGGCGGACCTACGAGCAGTACTTC	CASSPRQGRTYEQYF
NA	12	TRBV5-6	TRBJ1-1	TRBD1	TGTGCCAGCAGCCACAGGGGGACTGAAGCTTTCTTT	CASSHRGTEAFF
NA	15	TRBV18	TRBJ2-1	TRBD1	TGTGCCAGCTCAACCGGGACAGGGGGCTACAATGAGCAGTTCTTC	CASSTGTGGYNEQFF
few	15	TRBV6-5	TRBJ1-5	NA	TGTGCCAGCAGTTTTGGGGGGGATAGCAATCAGCCCCAGCATTTT	CASSFGGDSNQPQHF